This T cell receptor beta chain was sequenced during a study of spatial heterogeneity in lung cancer. Broader study findings: Expanded alpha and beta TCR counts within tumors tracked tumor mutation counts. In tumor T cells, estimated coverage reached around 7% for alpha chains and about 14% for beta chains.

The trim removed 3 bases at V and 10 bases at J, leaving 8 bases unmatched. The germline CDR1 and CDR2 sequences are SGHTS and YDEGEE. The CDR3 runs to 13 residues. Described time point: sample taken at primary tumor resection. In each case, whole RNA from tumor, nontumor lung or frozen PBMC was sequenced unsorted. TCRdb used MiXCR to reprocess the 5' RACE reads, holding one entry per CDR3 protein. The table has 3,300 or so distinct CDR3 sequences, roughly 12% seen once. Notes on this clonotype: As yet, its antigen is unknown.

The chain combines TRBV5-8 with TRBJ1-1; TRBD1 matches 8 bases. This material consisted of lung tumor tissue, taken at surgery. The receptor was isolated from a male donor with early-stage non-small cell lung cancer. The CDR3 coding sequence is TGTGCCAGCAGCTCCCAGGACAGGGCTCGAGCTTTCTTT. It encodes CASSSQDRARAFF.